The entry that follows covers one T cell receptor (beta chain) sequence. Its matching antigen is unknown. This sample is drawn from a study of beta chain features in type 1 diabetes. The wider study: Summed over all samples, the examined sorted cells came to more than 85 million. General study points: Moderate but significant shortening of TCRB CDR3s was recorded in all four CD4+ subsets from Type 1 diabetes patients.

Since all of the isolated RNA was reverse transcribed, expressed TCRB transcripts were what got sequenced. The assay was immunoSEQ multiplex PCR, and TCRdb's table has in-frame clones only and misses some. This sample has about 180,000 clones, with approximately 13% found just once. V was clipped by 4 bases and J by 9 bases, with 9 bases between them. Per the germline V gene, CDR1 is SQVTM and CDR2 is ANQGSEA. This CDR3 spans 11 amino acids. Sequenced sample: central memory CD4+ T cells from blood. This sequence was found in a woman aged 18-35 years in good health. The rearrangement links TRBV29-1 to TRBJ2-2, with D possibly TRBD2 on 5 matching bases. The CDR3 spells CSVGGSRELFF. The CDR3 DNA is TGCAGCGTTGGAGGGAGCAGGGAGCTGTTTTTT.